The rows below give T cell receptor beta chains drawn from one sample of a study of blood T cells in healthy people across ages. TCRdb processed the 5' RACE reads anew with MiXCR; each CDR3 protein has one entry. Of 790,000 or so distinct CDR3 sequences detected, 56% appear once; the ten largest clones hold roughly 26%. Sequencing used blood. These TCRs come from a man in his forties or fifties in good health. Each CDR3 is given with its conserved first and last residue. Fields, in order: V gene, clone size, D gene, J gene, CDR3 DNA, CDR3 protein. A D gene is named only where the DNA matches it firmly. Expanded clones are given a class, and other clones once, few, many or no size at all.

v_call: TRBV3-1
clone_size: few
d_call: NA
j_call: TRBJ2-6
cdr3_nt: TGTGCCAGCACTCCGGAGTCGGGGGCCAACGTCCTGACTTTC
cdr3_aa: CASTPESGANVLTF

v_call: TRBV27
clone_size: NA
d_call: TRBD1
j_call: TRBJ2-1
cdr3_nt: TGTGCCAGCAGTGGGGACAGCCCCTTACCGACTACAACCACCGAGCAGTTCTTC
cdr3_aa: CASSGDSPLPTTTTEQFF

v_call: TRBV18
clone_size: NA
d_call: TRBD1
j_call: TRBJ2-7
cdr3_nt: TGTGCCAGCTTCAGGGACAGTTCATCCTACGAGCAGTACTTC
cdr3_aa: CASFRDSSSYEQYF

v_call: TRBV6-2/TRBV6-3
clone_size: few
d_call: NA
j_call: TRBJ2-1
cdr3_nt: TGTGCCAGCAGTAAAGGAGCCTACAATGAGCAGTTCTTC
cdr3_aa: CASSKGAYNEQFF

v_call: TRBV12-3/TRBV12-4
clone_size: NA
d_call: TRBD2
j_call: TRBJ2-1
cdr3_nt: TGTGCCAGCAGTTTAATGGCTAGCGGGAGTCGGTATCTAATCAATGAGCAGTTCTTC
cdr3_aa: CASSLMASGSRYLINEQFF

v_call: TRBV5-6
clone_size: NA
d_call: TRBD1
j_call: TRBJ2-3
cdr3_nt: TGTGCCAGCAGCTTGGGCGTGACAGGGTCCTTGGGTACGCAGTATTTT
cdr3_aa: CASSLGVTGSLGTQYF

v_call: TRBV15
clone_size: few
d_call: NA
j_call: TRBJ1-6
cdr3_nt: TGTGCCACCAGCAGAGGGGGCCCCTATAATTCACCCCTCCACTTT
cdr3_aa: CATSRGGPYNSPLHF

v_call: TRBV18
clone_size: once
d_call: TRBD1
j_call: TRBJ2-7
cdr3_nt: TGTGTCAGCTCACCTAAACAAGGACAGGACTACGAGCAGTACTTC
cdr3_aa: CVSSPKQGQDYEQYF

v_call: TRBV20-1
clone_size: NA
d_call: NA
j_call: TRBJ2-1
cdr3_nt: TGCAGTGCGCCCGGGCTAGATGAGCAGTTCTTC
cdr3_aa: CSAPGLDEQFF

v_call: TRBV20-1
clone_size: NA
d_call: NA
j_call: TRBJ2-1
cdr3_nt: TGCAGTGTCTTGGGATACAATGAGCAGTTCTTC
cdr3_aa: CSVLGYNEQFF

v_call: TRBV11-2
clone_size: NA
d_call: NA
j_call: TRBJ2-5
cdr3_nt: TGTGCCAGCAGCCTGAACAGGTTAGAGACCCAGTACTTC
cdr3_aa: CASSLNRLETQYF

v_call: TRBV27
clone_size: NA
d_call: TRBD1
j_call: TRBJ2-2
cdr3_nt: TGTGCCAGCAGTTTATGGGACAGGGTAGGCGGGGAGCTGTTTTTT
cdr3_aa: CASSLWDRVGGELFF

v_call: TRBV4-2
clone_size: NA
d_call: TRBD1
j_call: TRBJ1-5
cdr3_nt: TGTGCCAGCAGCCAAGGTCGCAGGGGGCACGGAGCCCAGCATTTT
cdr3_aa: CASSQGRRGHGAQHF

v_call: TRBV9
clone_size: NA
d_call: NA
j_call: TRBJ2-7
cdr3_nt: TGTGCCAGCAGCCCCGCCGGGACTCCCGCCATGGACGAGCAGTACTTC
cdr3_aa: CASSPAGTPAMDEQYF

v_call: TRBV25-1
clone_size: few
d_call: NA
j_call: TRBJ2-7
cdr3_nt: TGTGCCAGCAGTGCTGCCATCGAGCAGTACTTC
cdr3_aa: CASSAAIEQYF

v_call: TRBV20-1
clone_size: NA
d_call: TRBD1
j_call: TRBJ2-3
cdr3_nt: TGCAGTGCCCTGGCCGGGACAGGGGGCACAGATACGCAGTATTTT
cdr3_aa: CSALAGTGGTDTQYF

v_call: TRBV10-3
clone_size: few
d_call: NA
j_call: TRBJ1-5
cdr3_nt: TGTGCCATCAGTGAGTCGAATCCCGGGAACGATCAGCCCCAGCATTTT
cdr3_aa: CAISESNPGNDQPQHF

v_call: TRBV28
clone_size: many
d_call: NA
j_call: TRBJ2-7
cdr3_nt: TGTGCCAGCAGTTCCCCGGCCGGCGGGGACTACGAGCAGTACTTC
cdr3_aa: CASSSPAGGDYEQYF

v_call: TRBV10-3
clone_size: NA
d_call: TRBD1
j_call: TRBJ2-5
cdr3_nt: TGTGCCACGACCGGGACAGAACAAGAGACCCAGTACTTC
cdr3_aa: CATTGTEQETQYF

v_call: TRBV29-1
clone_size: few
d_call: NA
j_call: TRBJ2-3
cdr3_nt: TGCAGCGTTTTAGGAAACCCCCCAGATACGCAGTATTTT
cdr3_aa: CSVLGNPPDTQYF

v_call: TRBV5-5
clone_size: NA
d_call: NA
j_call: TRBJ2-5
cdr3_nt: TGTGCCAGCAGCCCGGCCAATGAAGAGACCCAGTACTTC
cdr3_aa: CASSPANEETQYF

v_call: TRBV28
clone_size: NA
d_call: TRBD2
j_call: TRBJ2-4
cdr3_nt: TGTGCCAGCAGGGCCCCGGGACTAGCGGGGGTAGCCAAAAACATTCAGTACTTC
cdr3_aa: CASRAPGLAGVAKNIQYF

v_call: TRBV30
clone_size: once
d_call: TRBD1
j_call: TRBJ1-6
cdr3_nt: TGTGCCTGGAGTACCGGACAGGGGTATAATTCACCCCTCCACTTT
cdr3_aa: CAWSTGQGYNSPLHF

v_call: TRBV11-3
clone_size: NA
d_call: TRBD1
j_call: TRBJ1-2
cdr3_nt: TGTGCCAGCAGCTTAAGACAGGGACGTTACACCTTC
cdr3_aa: CASSLRQGRYTF

v_call: TRBV23-1
clone_size: NA
d_call: NA
j_call: TRBJ2-7
cdr3_nt: TGCGCCAGCAGTTATGTTTGTTACCCAAAGGGCCCAAAGAACGAGCAGTACTTC
cdr3_aa: CASSYVCYPKGPKNEQYF

v_call: TRBV7-9
clone_size: few
d_call: TRBD1
j_call: TRBJ2-7
cdr3_nt: TGTGCCAGCAGCTACCGGGACAGGTGGTACGAGCAGTACTTC
cdr3_aa: CASSYRDRWYEQYF

v_call: TRBV15
clone_size: NA
d_call: NA
j_call: TRBJ2-3
cdr3_nt: TGTGCCACCAGCAGTCCTGTCGGCAGGGTGGTTGATACGCAGTATTTT
cdr3_aa: CATSSPVGRVVDTQYF

v_call: TRBV7-2
clone_size: NA
d_call: NA
j_call: TRBJ2-7
cdr3_nt: TGTGCCAGCAGCCGCGACAGGGTCGGGGGAGAGCAGTACTTC
cdr3_aa: CASSRDRVGGEQYF

v_call: TRBV11-3
clone_size: NA
d_call: NA
j_call: TRBJ2-5
cdr3_nt: TGTGCCAGCAGCTCCACGACGCAGGGAGGAGAGACCCAGTACTTC
cdr3_aa: CASSSTTQGGETQYF

v_call: TRBV7-2
clone_size: NA
d_call: TRBD2
j_call: TRBJ2-7
cdr3_nt: TGTGCCAGCACCTACTCAGGGACTAGCGTCGCTGGCGAGCAGTACTTC
cdr3_aa: CASTYSGTSVAGEQYF

v_call: TRBV28
clone_size: NA
d_call: NA
j_call: TRBJ2-5
cdr3_nt: TGTGCCAGCAGTTTATCTGCAGGGTGGGAGACCCAGTACTTC
cdr3_aa: CASSLSAGWETQYF

v_call: TRBV7-2
clone_size: NA
d_call: NA
j_call: TRBJ2-1
cdr3_nt: TGTGCCAGCAGCTTATCAAGGGCGGCCTACAATGAGCAGTTCTTC
cdr3_aa: CASSLSRAAYNEQFF

v_call: TRBV20-1
clone_size: NA
d_call: TRBD1
j_call: TRBJ1-1
cdr3_nt: TGCAGTGCTCATCCGGGACAGGCACGAGAAGCTTTCTTT
cdr3_aa: CSAHPGQAREAFF

v_call: TRBV20-1
clone_size: NA
d_call: TRBD2
j_call: TRBJ2-1
cdr3_nt: TGCAGTGCCCAGGGACTAGCGGGAGGCAATGAGCAGTTCTTC
cdr3_aa: CSAQGLAGGNEQFF

v_call: TRBV5-1
clone_size: NA
d_call: NA
j_call: TRBJ2-7
cdr3_nt: TGCGCCAGCAGCCACGGGACCAGCTACGAGCAGTACTTC
cdr3_aa: CASSHGTSYEQYF

v_call: TRBV12-3/TRBV12-4
clone_size: NA
d_call: TRBD1
j_call: TRBJ2-3
cdr3_nt: TGTGCCAGCAGTTTAGCGGCCCATGGGGTCAGGGGGCTAGATACGCAGTATTTT
cdr3_aa: CASSLAAHGVRGLDTQYF

v_call: TRBV2
clone_size: NA
d_call: NA
j_call: TRBJ1-1
cdr3_nt: TGTGCCAGCAGTAGACACGGGGGATTAATGAACACTGAAGCTTTCTTT
cdr3_aa: CASSRHGGLMNTEAFF

v_call: TRBV7-2
clone_size: NA
d_call: NA
j_call: TRBJ2-1
cdr3_nt: TGTGCCAGCAGCCTGAGACCCGGAAGGAATGAGCAGTTCTTC
cdr3_aa: CASSLRPGRNEQFF

v_call: TRBV6-6
clone_size: NA
d_call: NA
j_call: TRBJ2-7
cdr3_nt: TGTGCCAGCATGGGTTCTGGCCCGAGCTCCTACGAGCAGTACTTC
cdr3_aa: CASMGSGPSSYEQYF

v_call: TRBV4-2
clone_size: few
d_call: NA
j_call: TRBJ2-1
cdr3_nt: TGTGCCAGCAGCCAAGAGTTCTGGGGGGTCAATGAGCAGTTCTTC
cdr3_aa: CASSQEFWGVNEQFF

v_call: TRBV2
clone_size: few
d_call: TRBD1
j_call: TRBJ1-1
cdr3_nt: TGTGCCACCCGAAAGGACAGGGACGACACTGAAGCTTTCTTT
cdr3_aa: CATRKDRDDTEAFF

v_call: TRBV7-2
clone_size: few
d_call: NA
j_call: TRBJ1-2
cdr3_nt: TGTGCCAGCAGCTTAGGGACATCCTACACCTTC
cdr3_aa: CASSLGTSYTF

v_call: TRBV9
clone_size: NA
d_call: TRBD2
j_call: TRBJ2-1
cdr3_nt: TGTGCCAGCAGCGACGGCGGGAGGGCCTACAATGAGCAGTTCTTC
cdr3_aa: CASSDGGRAYNEQFF

v_call: TRBV6-1
clone_size: NA
d_call: TRBD2
j_call: TRBJ2-3
cdr3_nt: TGTGCCAGCAGTGAATATGGCGGGGGGGCCTTAGATACGCAGTATTTT
cdr3_aa: CASSEYGGGALDTQYF

v_call: TRBV5-1
clone_size: NA
d_call: TRBD1
j_call: TRBJ1-2
cdr3_nt: TGCGCCAGCAGCTTACAGAGAGCAGGACAGGGAGACTATGGCTACACCTTC
cdr3_aa: CASSLQRAGQGDYGYTF

v_call: TRBV27
clone_size: few
d_call: TRBD1
j_call: TRBJ2-7
cdr3_nt: TGTGCCAGCAGCGACGGGACAGGGGGTTACGAGCAGTACTTC
cdr3_aa: CASSDGTGGYEQYF